This TCR beta chain was identified in a study of shared clonotypes between healthy human individuals. Findings and caveats of the study: The donor pool, a small one, limited the genetic and exposure-history diversity represented.

V was clipped by 6 bases and J by 0 bases; unmatched bases: 6. The CDR3 consists of 15 residues. CDR1 and CDR2 (germline): SNHLY, FYNNEI. Repertoires were generated with immunoSEQ multiplex PCR, while TCRdb's copy carries only in-frame clones and drops some. The top ten hold over 20% of the sample, which has approximately 100,000 clones, around 68% seen once. As to this clone: The antigen is not known.

The chain joins TRBV2 to TRBJ1-1; 8 positions agree with TRBD1. What was sequenced was memory CD8+ T cells sorted from blood. The subset denotes: CD45RO+ cells pooled with CCR7-negative TemRA cells. This TCR was recovered from a woman in her twenties or thirties in good health. CDR3 residues: CASSHGQGMNTEAFF. The CDR3 bases are TGTGCCAGCAGCCATGGACAGGGAATGAACACTGAAGCTTTCTTT.